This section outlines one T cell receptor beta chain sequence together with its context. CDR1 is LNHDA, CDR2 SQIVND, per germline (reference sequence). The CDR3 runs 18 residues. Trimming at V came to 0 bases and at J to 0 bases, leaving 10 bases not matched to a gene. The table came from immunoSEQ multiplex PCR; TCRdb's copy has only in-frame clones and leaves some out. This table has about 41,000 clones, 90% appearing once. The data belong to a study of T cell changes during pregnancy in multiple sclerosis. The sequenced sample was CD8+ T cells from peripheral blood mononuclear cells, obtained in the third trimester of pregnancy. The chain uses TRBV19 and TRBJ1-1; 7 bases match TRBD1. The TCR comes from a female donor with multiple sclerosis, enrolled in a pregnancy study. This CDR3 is CASSIDDELDRVNTEAFF. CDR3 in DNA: TGTGCCAGTAGTATAGATGACGAACTCGACAGGGTGAACACTGAAGCTTTCTTT.